This T cell receptor beta chain appears in the sequencing data of a study of radiotherapy plus CTLA-4 blockade in lung cancer. Looking at the study overall: Around 18% of patients responded objectively, and roughly 30% achieved disease control.

The method was immunoSEQ multiplex PCR; TCRdb's version includes in-frame clones alone and lacks a portion of them. The table has around 82,000 clones, more than 85% seen once. Whole-study results and caveats: Dynamics of early blood T cell clones, together with interferon-beta, were reportedly the best predictors of response. In blood, after radiotherapy plus ipilimumab, tumor-derived TCR clones expanded.

Focal radiation plus CTLA-4 blockade with ipilimumab was given to patients with chemo-refractory metastatic non-small-cell lung cancer. As to this clone: Its antigen is currently unknown.

Trimming cost V 10 bases and J 3 bases, with 14 bases left between them. Germline lookup yields CDR1 LNHDA and CDR2 SQIVND (reference sequence). This CDR3 spans 13 amino acids. Sequenced material: peripheral blood, taken from a patient treated with radiotherapy plus ipilimumab. The genes are TRBV19 and TRBJ2-3; D is perhaps TRBD2 (6 bases). The receptor was derived from a human donor with non-small cell lung cancer that progressed on radiotherapy plus ipilimumab. Here the CDR3 DNA reads TGTGCCACCCGTAGCGGAGGGACAGATACGCAGTATTTT. It translates to CATRSGGTDTQYF. The complete variable domain, with remaining parts taken from reference TRBV19 and TRBJ2-3, reads DGGITQSPKYLFRKEGQNVTLSCEQNLNHDAMYWYRQDPGQGLRLIYYSQIVNDFQKGDIAEGYSVSREKKESFPLTVTSAQKNPTAFYLCATRSGGTDTQYFGPGTRLTVL.